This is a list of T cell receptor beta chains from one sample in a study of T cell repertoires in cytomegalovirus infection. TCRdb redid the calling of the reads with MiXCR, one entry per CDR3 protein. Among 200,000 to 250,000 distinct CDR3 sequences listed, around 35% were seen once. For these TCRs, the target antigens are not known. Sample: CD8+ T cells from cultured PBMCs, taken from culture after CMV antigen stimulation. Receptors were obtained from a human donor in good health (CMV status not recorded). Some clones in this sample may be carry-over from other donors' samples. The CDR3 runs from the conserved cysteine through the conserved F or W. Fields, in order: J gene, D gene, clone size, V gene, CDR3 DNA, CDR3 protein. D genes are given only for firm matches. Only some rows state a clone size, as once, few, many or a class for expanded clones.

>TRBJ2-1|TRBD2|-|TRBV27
TGTGCCAGCAGTACCACTCTAGCGGACAATGAGCAGTTCTTC
CASSTTLADNEQFF
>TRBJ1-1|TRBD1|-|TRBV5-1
TGCACCAGCAGTCCCCGGGACAGGGGGACTGAAGCTTTCTTT
CTSSPRDRGTEAFF
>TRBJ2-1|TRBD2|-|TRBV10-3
TGTGCCATCAGTCCGACTAGCGGGGACACCAACAATGAGCAGTTCTTC
CAISPTSGDTNNEQFF
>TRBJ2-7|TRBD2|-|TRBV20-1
TGCAGTGCTAGCCGCAGGAGGGGCGGGGGGAGCTCCTACGAGCAGTACTTC
CSASRRRGGGSSYEQYF
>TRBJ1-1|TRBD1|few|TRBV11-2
TGTGCCAGCAGCTCTGGACAGGGTGGGAACACTGAAGCTTTCTTT
CASSSGQGGNTEAFF
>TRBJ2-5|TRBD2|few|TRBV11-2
TGTGCCACCCGAAGGTCCTACGGGGGCCCGCTCGGGGGGGAAGAGACCCAGTACTTC
CATRRSYGGPLGGEETQYF
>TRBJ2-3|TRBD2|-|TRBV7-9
TGTGCCAGCAGCGAAGGGACTAGTATTACAGATACGCAGTATTTT
CASSEGTSITDTQYF
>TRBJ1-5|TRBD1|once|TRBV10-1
TGCGCCAGCAGTGCCGGGACAGGGTTTGATCAGCCCCAGCATTTT
CASSAGTGFDQPQHF
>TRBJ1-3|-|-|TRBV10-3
TGTGCCATCCTCACTGATGACAGTGAATACTCTGGAAACACCATATATTTT
CAILTDDSEYSGNTIYF
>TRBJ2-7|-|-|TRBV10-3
TGTGCCATCAGTGATGCGGAGGGTCTCTACGAGCAGTACTTC
CAISDAEGLYEQYF
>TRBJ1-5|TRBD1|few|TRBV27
TGTGCCAGCAGTTTAGCCGCAGGGGGATGGGACAATCAGCCCCAGCATTTT
CASSLAAGGWDNQPQHF
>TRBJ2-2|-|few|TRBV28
TGTGCCAGCATTGACCGGTCCTTCGTGGACACCGGGGAGCTGTTTTTT
CASIDRSFVDTGELFF
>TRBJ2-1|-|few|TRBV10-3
TGTGCCATCAAAGGCGACACTTGGAATGAGCAGTTCTTC
CAIKGDTWNEQFF
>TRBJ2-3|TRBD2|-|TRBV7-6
TGTGCTAGCAGCTTATCAGCGGGATTGGGAGATACGCAGTATTTT
CASSLSAGLGDTQYF
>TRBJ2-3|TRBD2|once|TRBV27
TGTGCCAGCCGCGGGGGGGGCACAGATACGCAGTATTTT
CASRGGGTDTQYF
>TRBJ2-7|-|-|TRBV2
TGTGCCAGCAAAGGTGCAGTCAACGAGCAGTACTTC
CASKGAVNEQYF
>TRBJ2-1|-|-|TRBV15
TGTGCCACCAGCACTTCGGTTCTCTCCTACAATGAGCAGTTCTTC
CATSTSVLSYNEQFF
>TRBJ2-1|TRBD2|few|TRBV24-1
TGTGCCACCAGTGAGTCCAGACTAGCGGGAGCTTACAATGAGCAGTTCTTC
CATSESRLAGAYNEQFF
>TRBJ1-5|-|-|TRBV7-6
TGTGCCAGCAGCTTAGGGGTGGGGGGCGGAAGCAATCAGCCCCAGCATTTT
CASSLGVGGGSNQPQHF
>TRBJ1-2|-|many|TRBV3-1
TGTGCCAGCAGCCAAGATCTTAGAAGGTTGGGGAACTATGGCTACACCTTC
CASSQDLRRLGNYGYTF
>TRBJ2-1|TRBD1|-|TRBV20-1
TGCAGTGCTAAGACTCCGGGACAGGCTATCTTTGAGCAGTTCTTC
CSAKTPGQAIFEQFF
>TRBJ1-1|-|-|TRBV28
TGTGCCAGCAGTCCACGACAGGCAATGAGGGTCACTGAAGCTTTCTTT
CASSPRQAMRVTEAFF
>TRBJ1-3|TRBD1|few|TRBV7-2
TGTGCCAGCAGGTACCGGGACAGTACTGGAAACACCATATATTTT
CASRYRDSTGNTIYF
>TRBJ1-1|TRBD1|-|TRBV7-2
TGTGCCAGCAGCCTAAGGACAGGGGGGACCACTGAAGCTTTCTTT
CASSLRTGGTTEAFF
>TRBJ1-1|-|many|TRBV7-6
TGTGCCAGCAGCCCAACGGGGATGAACACTGAAGCTTTCTTT
CASSPTGMNTEAFF
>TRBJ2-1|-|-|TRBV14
TGTGCCAGCAGCCAAAGCTACCTTAACAATGAGCAGTTCTTC
CASSQSYLNNEQFF
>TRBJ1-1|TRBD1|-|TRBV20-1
TGCAGTGCTAGAGATAATCATAGGGGGCTGGACACTGAAGCTTTCTTT
CSARDNHRGLDTEAFF
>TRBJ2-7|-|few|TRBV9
TGTGCCAGCAGCGTTGGAACGGGGCCGGAGGAGGAGCAGTACTTC
CASSVGTGPEEEQYF
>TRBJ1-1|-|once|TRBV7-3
TGTGCCAGCAGCTTAAGTGGGGGAGGGACTGAAGCTTTCTTT
CASSLSGGGTEAFF
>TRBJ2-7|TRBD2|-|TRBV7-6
TGTGCCAGCAGCTTAGGGGAGGGAACCTACGAGCAGTACTTC
CASSLGEGTYEQYF
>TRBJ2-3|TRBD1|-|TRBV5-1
TGCGCCAGCAGCTTGTCCGGACAGGGGGGCACAGATACGCAGTATTTT
CASSLSGQGGTDTQYF
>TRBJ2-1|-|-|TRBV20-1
TGCAGTGCTAGGGGCGCGAGGCCCAGGCCGAATGAGCAGTTCTTC
CSARGARPRPNEQFF
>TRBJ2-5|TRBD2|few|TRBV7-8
TGTGCCAGCAGCCCCCGACTAGCGGGAGTGAGTGAGACCCAGTACTTC
CASSPRLAGVSETQYF
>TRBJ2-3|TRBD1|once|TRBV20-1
TGCAGTGCTAAGGTTGGACAGGAAACTAGCACAGATACGCAGTATTTT
CSAKVGQETSTDTQYF
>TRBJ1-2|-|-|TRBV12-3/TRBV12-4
TGTGCCAGCAGCAGGGAAGGTGGCTACACCTTC
CASSREGGYTF
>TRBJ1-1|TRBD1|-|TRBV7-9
TGTGCCAGCACCCTGGGACAGGGGGAAACTGAAGCTTTCTTT
CASTLGQGETEAFF
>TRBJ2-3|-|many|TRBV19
TGTGCCAGTAGTATGGGTCGTGGGGGGCGCAGCACAGATACGCAGTATTTT
CASSMGRGGRSTDTQYF
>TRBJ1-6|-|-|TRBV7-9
TGTGCCAGCAGCCCCAAGTCCCGGGGAGATAATTCACCCCTCCACTTT
CASSPKSRGDNSPLHF
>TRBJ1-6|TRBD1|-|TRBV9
TGTGCCAGCAGCGGACAGGGGGACAATTCACCCCTCCACTTT
CASSGQGDNSPLHF
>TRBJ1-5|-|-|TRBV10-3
TGTGCCATCAGTGATGCGGCAGGGCCACAGCCCCAGCATTTT
CAISDAAGPQPQHF